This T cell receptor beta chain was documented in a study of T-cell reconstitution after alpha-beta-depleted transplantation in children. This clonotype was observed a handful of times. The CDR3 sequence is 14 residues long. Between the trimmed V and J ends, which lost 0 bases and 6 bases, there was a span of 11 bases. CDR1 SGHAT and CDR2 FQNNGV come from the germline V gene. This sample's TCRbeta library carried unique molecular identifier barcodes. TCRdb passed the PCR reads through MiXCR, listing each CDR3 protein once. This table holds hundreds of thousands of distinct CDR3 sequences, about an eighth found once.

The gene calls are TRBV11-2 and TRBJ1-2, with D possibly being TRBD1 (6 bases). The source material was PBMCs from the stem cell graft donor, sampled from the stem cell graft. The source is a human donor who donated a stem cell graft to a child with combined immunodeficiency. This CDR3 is CASSLDTGRNGYTF. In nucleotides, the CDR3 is TGTGCCAGCAGCTTAGATACAGGGAGGAATGGCTACACCTTC. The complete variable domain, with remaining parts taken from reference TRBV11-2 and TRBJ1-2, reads EAGVAQSPRYKIIEKRQSVAFWCNPISGHATLYWYQQILGQGPKLLIQFQNNGVVDDSQLPKDRFSAERLKGVDSTLKIQPAKLEDSAVYLCASSLDTGRNGYTFGSGTRLTVV.